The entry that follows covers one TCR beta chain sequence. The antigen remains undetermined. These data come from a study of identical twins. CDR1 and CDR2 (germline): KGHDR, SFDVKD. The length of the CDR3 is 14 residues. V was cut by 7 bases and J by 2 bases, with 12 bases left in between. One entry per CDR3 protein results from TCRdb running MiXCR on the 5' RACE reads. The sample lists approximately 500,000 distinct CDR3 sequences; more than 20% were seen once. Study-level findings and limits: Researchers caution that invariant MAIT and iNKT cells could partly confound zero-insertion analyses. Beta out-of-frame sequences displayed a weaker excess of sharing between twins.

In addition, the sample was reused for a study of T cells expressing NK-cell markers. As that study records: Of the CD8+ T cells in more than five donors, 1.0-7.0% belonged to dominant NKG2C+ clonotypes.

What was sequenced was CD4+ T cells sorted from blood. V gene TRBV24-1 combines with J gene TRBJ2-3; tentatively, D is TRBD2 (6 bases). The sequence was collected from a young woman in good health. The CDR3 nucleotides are TGTGCCACCAGAGTGGGACTCCTCACAGATACGCAGTATTTT. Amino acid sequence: CATRVGLLTDTQYF.